The 7 T cell receptor beta chains listed next were all sequenced from one sample in a study of T-cell reconstitution after alpha-beta-depleted transplantation in children. The TCRbeta library incorporated unique molecular identifiers. Via MiXCR, TCRdb re-called the PCR reads, giving one row per CDR3 protein. The profile covers just under 550,000 distinct CDR3 sequences, with about 18% appearing a single time and roughly 3.3% taken by the ten largest. This specimen was PBMCs from the stem cell graft donor, taken from the stem cell graft. These TCRs come from a human donor who donated a stem cell graft to a child with acute lymphoblastic leukemia.

This clonotype was seen a few times. The chain links TRBV7-9 to TRBJ2-5, with TRBD1 as a possible D gene (5 bases). The ends were cut back, 5 bases at V and 1 base at J, with 14 bases in the middle. The CDR3 is 15 residues long. Germline-derived CDR1 and CDR2 are SEHNR and FQNEAQ (reference sequence). CDR3 amino acids: CASSPVPTVQETQYF. CDR3 DNA sequence: TGTGCCAGCAGCCCCGTCCCGACAGTCCAAGAGACCCAGTACTTC.

The CDR3 region has the DNA TGCGCCAGCAGAAATACCTACGAGCAGTACTTC. This codes for CASRNTYEQYF. The gene calls are TRBV5-1 and TRBJ2-7; D unclear. The CDR3 is 11 residues long. Germline V gene sequence: CDR1 SGHRS, CDR2 YFSETQ. V lost 5 bases and J 2 bases, leaving 5 bases between the germline ends.

The chain recombines TRBV29-1 with TRBJ2-7; 7 bases are a match to TRBD2. The CDR3 is 16 amino acids. Germline trimming cut 1 base from V and 2 bases from J; bases unmatched to any gene: 11. Germline V gives CDR1 SQVTM, CDR2 ANQGSEA. CDR3: CSVEGLQQAGPYEQYF. As DNA, the CDR3 is TGCAGCGTTGAAGGTTTGCAACAAGCGGGGCCCTACGAGCAGTACTTC.

The gene calls are TRBV5-1 and TRBJ2-7; TRBD2 matches at 11 bases. From germline, CDR1 is SGHRS and CDR2 YFSETQ. J gave up 3 bases and V 2 bases, and 10 bases lay outside the gene matches. The CDR3 consists of 17 residues. This CDR3 is CASSFGLGTSGDYEQYF. The CDR3 nucleotides read TGCGCCAGCAGCTTCGGCCTCGGGACTAGCGGAGACTACGAGCAGTACTTC. Full variable domain (rest looked up from reference TRBV5-1 and TRBJ2-7): KAGVTQTPRYLIKTRGQQVTLSCSPISGHRSVSWYQQTPGQGLQFLFEYFSETQRNKGNFPGRFSGRQFSNSRSEMNVSTLELGDSALYLCASSFGLGTSGDYEQYFGPGTRLTVT.

The chain recombines TRBV4-1 with TRBJ2-3, with 13 bases fitting TRBD2. The V gene end was trimmed by 5 bases and the J gene end by 5 bases; junction bases not matched to a gene: 7. Germline CDR1 reads MGHRA; CDR2 reads YSYEKL. The CDR3 extends over 16 amino acids. The CDR3 is CASSTGLAGVKDTQYF. CDR3 coding DNA: TGCGCCAGCAGCACTGGACTAGCGGGAGTAAAAGATACGCAGTATTTT.

This clonotype was detected a few times. This chain joins TRBV20-1 and TRBJ2-5, with 8 bases identical to TRBD1. The length of the CDR3 is 17 residues. V trimming: 0 bases; J trimming: 1 base; junction bases outside the gene matches: 10. Germline CDR1 reads DFQATT; CDR2 reads SNEGSKA (reference sequence). The DNA of the CDR3 is TGCAGTGCTAGAGATAGGTTGGGCAGGGGGCTCCAAGAGACCCAGTACTTC. Its translation: CSARDRLGRGLQETQYF.

This clonotype occurred a few times. V usage is TRBV11-2 and J usage is TRBJ2-1; 9 bases are shared with TRBD2. The J segment lost 1 base and the V segment lost 2 bases, leaving 6 bases of the junction unmatched. Germline V lookup: CDR1 SGHAT, CDR2 FQNNGV. The CDR3 loop spans 17 amino acids. In nucleotides, the CDR3 is TGTGCCAGCAGCTTAAGATCTAGCGGGAAGTCCTACAATGAGCAGTTCTTC. Its translation is CASSLRSSGKSYNEQFF.